This TCR beta chain came from a study of blood T cell repertoires in COVID-19. Study context: Donors in the United States, Italy and Spain gave samples during acute or convalescent COVID-19.

Repertoires were generated with immunoSEQ multiplex PCR, while TCRdb's copy carries only in-frame clones and drops some. The table has under 300,000 clones, around nine tenths seen once; the top ten hold under 2.5%. Trimming left V 6 bases short and J 4 bases short, with 10 bases between. There are 13 residues in the CDR3. CDR1 and CDR2 (germline): SEHNR, FQNEAQ (reference sequence). The chain links TRBV7-9 to TRBJ1-3, with D perhaps TRBD1 (6 bases). Sequencing used PBMCs or T cells enriched from blood (not recorded which). The source of this sequence is an older woman in a cohort exposed to, infected with or recovered from COVID-19 (not recorded which). The CDR3 bases are TGTGCCAGCAGTGGGACAAAAGGAAACACCATATATTTT. It codes for CASSGTKGNTIYF. Looking up the rest from reference TRBV7-9 and TRBJ1-3 gives the full variable domain: DTGVSQNPRHKITKRGQNVTFRCDPISEHNRLYWYRQTLGQGPEFLTYFQNEAQLEKSRLLSDRFSAERPKGSFSTLEIQRTEQGDSAMYLCASSGTKGNTIYFGEGSWLTVV.